Following are 11 T cell receptor beta chains from one sample sequenced in a study of blood T cell repertoires in COVID-19 (dated by TCRdb to 2019 to 2021). The library was generated by the immunoSEQ multiplex PCR assay. This is the immuneACCESS table as TCRdb keeps it, with only in-frame sequences that have V and J called. A part of the clones is gone; compared with another copy, unresolved V genes explain less than half, and the rest is unexplained. The sample yields about 200,000 clones; roughly 86% were counted once. The top ten clonotypes cover around 5.7% of the sample. Sequenced material: PBMCs or T cells enriched from blood (not recorded which). The receptors stem from a man aged 35 to 55 with acute COVID-19.

The chain carries TRBV7-2 and TRBJ1-1; the D is unclear. CDR1 is SGHTA and CDR2 is FQGNSA in the germline V gene. Between the trimmed V and J ends, which lost 1 base and 4 bases, there was a span of 7 bases. This CDR3 contains 13 residues. The CDR3 sequence is CASSLEPGTEAFF. As DNA, the CDR3 is TGTGCCAGCAGCTTAGAACCAGGCACTGAAGCTTTCTTT.

The chain combines TRBV4-1 with TRBJ1-5; D gene unclear. The CDR3 contains 15 residues. The ends were cut back, 3 bases at V and 3 bases at J, with 12 bases in the middle. Germline lookup yields CDR1 MGHRA and CDR2 YSYEKL. Written as DNA, the CDR3 is TGCGCCAGCAGCCAGACTTCTCGACTCAATCAGCCCCAGCATTTT. It specifies CASSQTSRLNQPQHF.

This clone was seen just once. This chain connects TRBV5-1 to TRBJ2-1, with 8 bases that match TRBD2. Germline assignment: CDR1 SGHRS and CDR2 YFSETQ. The trim removed 4 bases at V and 8 bases at J, leaving 11 bases unmatched. The CDR3 runs to 15 residues. The CDR3 reads CASSQTSGKGDEQFF. Here the CDR3 DNA reads TGCGCCAGCAGCCAAACTAGCGGTAAGGGGGATGAGCAGTTCTTC. The full variable domain, rest sourced from reference TRBV5-1 and TRBJ2-1, is KAGVTQTPRYLIKTRGQQVTLSCSPISGHRSVSWYQQTPGQGLQFLFEYFSETQRNKGNFPGRFSGRQFSNSRSEMNVSTLELGDSALYLCASSQTSGKGDEQFFGPGTRLTVL.

The chain joins TRBV4-2 to TRBJ2-1; 8 positions agree with TRBD2. This CDR3 has 16 amino acids. CDR1 is LGHNA and CDR2 is YNFKEQ in the germline V gene. V trimming: 2 bases; J trimming: 7 bases; junction bases outside the gene matches: 10. The chain's CDR3 is CASSQPDHSGANEQFF. The DNA of the CDR3 is TGTGCCAGCAGCCAACCGGACCATAGCGGGGCGAATGAGCAGTTCTTC.

The V gene is TRBV7-3, the J gene TRBJ2-1; maybe TRBD1 (6 bases). CDR3 length: 14 residues. The germline V gene encodes CDR1 SGHTA and CDR2 FQGTGA. V dropped 1 base and J dropped 5 bases, with 9 bases sitting between them. The chain's CDR3 is CASSLMGAHNEQFF. CDR3 nucleotides: TGTGCCAGCAGCTTAATGGGGGCCCACAATGAGCAGTTCTTC. The full variable domain, in which reference TRBV7-3 and TRBJ2-1 provide the parts outside the CDR3, is GAGVSQTPSNKVTEKGKYVELRCDPISGHTALYWYRQSLGQGPEFLIYFQGTGAADDSGLPNDRFFAVRPEGSVSTLKIQRTERGDSAVYLCASSLMGAHNEQFFGPGTRLTVL.

Written as DNA, the CDR3 is TGTGCCAGCAGCCCAGGGGCCGGGGAGCTGTTTTTT. As protein: CASSPGAGELFF. This rearrangement joins TRBV6-5 to TRBJ2-2, with TRBD1 as a possible D gene (6 bases). Looked up from germline, CDR1 is MNHEY and CDR2 is SVGAGI. V was clipped by 6 bases and J by 6 bases, with 8 bases between them. This CDR3 contains 12 residues.

This clone was observed at least ten times. The chain joins TRBV6-5 to TRBJ2-7, with TRBD2 identical over 13 bases. V shed 6 bases and J 6 bases; nucleotides not matched to a gene: 8. The CDR3 has 15 residues. Germline assignment: CDR1 MNHEY and CDR2 SVGAGI. CDR3 region: CASRSLAGGPLEQYF. In nucleotides, the CDR3 is TGTGCCAGCAGATCACTAGCGGGAGGGCCTCTCGAGCAGTACTTC.

This clone was detected only once. The chain has TRBV19 and TRBJ1-2; 9 bases match TRBD1. The CDR3 totals 13 residues. J was trimmed by 7 bases and V by 8 bases; bases with no gene match: 8. Per the germline V gene, CDR1 is LNHDA and CDR2 is SQIVND (reference sequence). In nucleotides, the CDR3 is TGTGCCAGTGACGGGGGGACAGGGTCTGGCTACACCTTC. This sequence encodes CASDGGTGSGYTF.

The rearrangement joins TRBV5-1 to TRBJ2-5; 10 nucleotides line up with TRBD1. The length of the CDR3 is 15 residues. J lost 5 bases, V lost 5 bases, and 9 bases had no gene match. The germline CDR1 and CDR2 sequences are SGHRS and YFSETQ. The CDR3 is CASRTLGTGAETQYF. In DNA form, the CDR3 reads TGCGCCAGCAGGACGCTCGGGACAGGGGCCGAGACCCAGTACTTC.

The gene calls are TRBV15 and TRBJ1-5; the match to TRBD1 covers 7 bases. V lost 1 base and J lost 3; bases outside the gene matches: 3. The germline V gene encodes CDR1 LNHNV and CDR2 YYDKDF (reference sequence). The CDR3 loop spans 15 amino acids. The CDR3 loop reads CATSRARGSNQPQHF. In DNA form, the CDR3 reads TGTGCCACCAGCAGAGCCAGGGGGTCCAATCAGCCCCAGCATTTT.

Of note for this clone: Other DNA variants within this sample encode the same CDR3. This chain connects TRBV12-3 or TRBV12-4 to TRBJ2-7; 11 nucleotides agree with TRBD2. CDR3 length equals 13 residues. V dropped 6 bases and J dropped 4; count of bases not matched to a gene: 2. As DNA, the CDR3 is TGTGCCAGCAGCCGGACTAGCGGGTACGAGCAGTACTTC. It codes for CASSRTSGYEQYF.